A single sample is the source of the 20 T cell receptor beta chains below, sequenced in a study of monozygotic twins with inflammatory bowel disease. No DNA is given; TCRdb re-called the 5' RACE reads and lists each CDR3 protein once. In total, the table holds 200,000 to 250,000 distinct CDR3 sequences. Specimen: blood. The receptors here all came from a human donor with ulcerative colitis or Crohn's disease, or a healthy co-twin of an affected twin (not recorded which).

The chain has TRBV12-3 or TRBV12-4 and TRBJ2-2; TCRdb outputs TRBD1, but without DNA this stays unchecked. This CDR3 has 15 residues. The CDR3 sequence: CASSPRQGWPGELFF.

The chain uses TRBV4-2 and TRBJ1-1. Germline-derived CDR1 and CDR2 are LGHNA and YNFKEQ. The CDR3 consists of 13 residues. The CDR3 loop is CASSGPAGTEAFF.

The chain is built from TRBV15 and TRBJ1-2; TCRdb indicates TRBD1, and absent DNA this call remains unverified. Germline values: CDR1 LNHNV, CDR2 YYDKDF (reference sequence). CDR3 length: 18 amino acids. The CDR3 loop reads CATRSLGQGLIFGYGYTF.

Here the CDR3 reads CASSLAGGYYQETQYF. The chain carries TRBV5-4 and TRBJ2-5. CDR1 and CDR2 from the germline V gene are SGHNT and YYREEE (reference sequence). The CDR3 runs 16 residues.

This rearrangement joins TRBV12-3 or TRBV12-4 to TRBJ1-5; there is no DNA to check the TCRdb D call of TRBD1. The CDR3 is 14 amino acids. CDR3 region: CASSLTGGRQPQHF.

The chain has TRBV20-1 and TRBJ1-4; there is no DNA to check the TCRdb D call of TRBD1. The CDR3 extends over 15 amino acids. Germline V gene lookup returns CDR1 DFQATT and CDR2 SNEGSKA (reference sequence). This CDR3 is CSARVPRVTNEKLFF.

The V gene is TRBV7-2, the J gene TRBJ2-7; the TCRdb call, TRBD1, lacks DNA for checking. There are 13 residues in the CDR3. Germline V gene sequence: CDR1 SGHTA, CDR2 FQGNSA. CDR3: CASRMGGSQEQYF. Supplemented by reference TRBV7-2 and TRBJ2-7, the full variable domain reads GAGVSQSPSNKVTEKGKDVELRCDPISGHTALYWYRQSLGQGLEFLIYFQGNSAPDKSGLPSDRFSAERTGGSVSTLTIQRTQQEDSAVYLCASRMGGSQEQYFGPGTRLTVT.

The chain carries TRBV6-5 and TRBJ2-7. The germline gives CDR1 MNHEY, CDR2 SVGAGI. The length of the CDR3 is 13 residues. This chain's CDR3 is CASRSRRTYEQYF.

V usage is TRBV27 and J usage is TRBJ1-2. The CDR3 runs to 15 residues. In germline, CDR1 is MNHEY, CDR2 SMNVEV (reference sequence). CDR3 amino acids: CASGTRPGDFYGYTF.

The CDR3: CASSLATQGGHGYTF. The V call is TRBV5-1, the J call TRBJ1-2; the D call of TRBD1 rests on TCRdb alone, since no DNA is present to check it. Germline CDR1 and CDR2: SGHRS and YFSETQ. This CDR3 is 15 amino acids long.

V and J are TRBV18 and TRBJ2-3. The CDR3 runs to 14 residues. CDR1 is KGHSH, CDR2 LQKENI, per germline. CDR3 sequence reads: CASSPVLGSDTQYF.

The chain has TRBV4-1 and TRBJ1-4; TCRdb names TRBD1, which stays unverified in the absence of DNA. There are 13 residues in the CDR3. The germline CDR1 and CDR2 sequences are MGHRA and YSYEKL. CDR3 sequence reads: CASSNRGWEKLFF.

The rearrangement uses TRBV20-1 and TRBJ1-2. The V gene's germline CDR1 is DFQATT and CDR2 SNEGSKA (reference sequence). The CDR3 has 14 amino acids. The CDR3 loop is CSARDPRVIYGYTF.

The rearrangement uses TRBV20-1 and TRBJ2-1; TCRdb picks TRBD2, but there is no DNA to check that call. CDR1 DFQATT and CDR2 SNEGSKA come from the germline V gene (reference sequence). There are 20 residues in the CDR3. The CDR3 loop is CSARGPPFQLADATGNEQFF.

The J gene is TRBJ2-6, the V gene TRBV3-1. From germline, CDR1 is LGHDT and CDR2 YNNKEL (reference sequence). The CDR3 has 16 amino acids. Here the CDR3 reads CASSLRWDSGANVLTF. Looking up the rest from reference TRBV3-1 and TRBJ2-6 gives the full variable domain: DTAVSQTPKYLVTQMGNDKSIKCEQNLGHDTMYWYKQDSKKFLKIMFSYNNKELIINETVPNRFSPKSPDKAHLNLHINSLELGDSAVYFCASSLRWDSGANVLTFGAGSRLTVL.

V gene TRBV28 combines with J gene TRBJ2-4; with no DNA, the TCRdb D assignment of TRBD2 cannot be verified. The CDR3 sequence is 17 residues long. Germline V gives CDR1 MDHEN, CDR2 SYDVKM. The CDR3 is CASSYRTSGKPGNIQYF. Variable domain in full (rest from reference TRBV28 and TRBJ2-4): DVKVTQSSRYLVKRTGEKVFLECVQDMDHENMFWYRQDPGLGLRLIYFSYDVKMKEKGDIPEGYSVSREKKERFSLILESASTNQTSMYLCASSYRTSGKPGNIQYFGAGTRLSVL.

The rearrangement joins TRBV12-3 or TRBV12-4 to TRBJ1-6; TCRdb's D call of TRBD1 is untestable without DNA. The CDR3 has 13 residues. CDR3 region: CAVRDTYNSPLHF.

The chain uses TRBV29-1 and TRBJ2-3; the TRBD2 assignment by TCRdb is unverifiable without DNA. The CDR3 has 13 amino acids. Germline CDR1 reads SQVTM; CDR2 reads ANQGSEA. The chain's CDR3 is CSAGTSGTDTQYF.

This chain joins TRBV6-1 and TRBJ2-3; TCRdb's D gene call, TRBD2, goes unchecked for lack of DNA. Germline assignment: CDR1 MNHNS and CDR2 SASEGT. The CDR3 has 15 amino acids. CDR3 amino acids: CASISDLTGRNTQYF.

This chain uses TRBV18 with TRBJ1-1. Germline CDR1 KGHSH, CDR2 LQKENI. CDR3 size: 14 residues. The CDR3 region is CASSPPILDDEAFF.